These 31 T cell receptor beta chains were sequenced from one sample in a study of blood T cell repertoires in COVID-19. Some clones are missing from TCRdb's copy, which holds only in-frame ones; the method was immunoSEQ multiplex PCR. Here the sample spans about 86,000 clones, more than 75% being singletons. Sequencing was done on a sample of peripheral blood. These receptor sequences come from a human donor in a cohort sampled during active COVID-19.

The V gene is TRBV6-6, the J gene TRBJ2-7; D perhaps matches TRBD2 (5 bases). Per the germline V gene, CDR1 is MNHNY and CDR2 is SVGAGI (reference sequence). V was cut by 2 bases and J by 5 bases, with 10 bases left in between. This CDR3 has 13 amino acids. The DNA of the CDR3 is TGTGCCAGCAGTTACCAGAGCGGAAACGAGCAGTACTTC. This encodes CASSYQSGNEQYF.

For the CDR3, the DNA is TGTGCCAGCTCACTCGGACAGGGTGCAACTAATGAAAAACTGTTTTTT. Residues: CASSLGQGATNEKLFF. This sequence joins TRBV18 and TRBJ1-4; TRBD1 aligns across 8 bases. The CDR3 sequence is 16 residues long. In germline, CDR1 is KGHSH, CDR2 LQKENI. The trim removed 4 bases at V and 0 bases at J, leaving 4 bases unmatched. The full variable domain, its missing parts supplied by reference TRBV18 and TRBJ1-4, is NAGVMQNPRHLVRRRGQEARLRCSPMKGHSHVYWYRQLPEEGLKFMVYLQKENIIDESGMPKERFSAEFPKEGPSILRIQQVVRGDSAAYFCASSLGQGATNEKLFFGSGTQLSVL.

The rearrangement joins TRBV19 to TRBJ1-2, with D tentatively TRBD1 (5 bases). With 3 bases removed from V and 4 bases from J, the gap between germline ends came to 15 bases. Germline CDR1 reads LNHDA; CDR2 reads SQIVND (reference sequence). The CDR3 contains 15 residues. This CDR3 reads CASSISGMKAYGYTF. The DNA of the CDR3 is TGTGCCAGTAGTATTTCAGGGATGAAGGCCTATGGCTACACCTTC.

V and J are TRBV2 and TRBJ1-2; TRBD1 matches at 7 bases. The CDR3 covers 14 residues. Trimming took 5 bases from V and 4 from J; bases not matched to a gene: 7. The germline V gene has CDR1 SNHLY and CDR2 FYNNEI. CDR3 residues: CASSFQTGLYGYTF. The CDR3 DNA reads as TGTGCCAGCAGTTTCCAGACAGGGCTCTATGGCTACACCTTC.

J is TRBJ2-7 and V is TRBV19; 12 bases are shared with TRBD2. The length of the CDR3 is 17 residues. Germline values: CDR1 LNHDA, CDR2 SQIVND (reference sequence). With 9 bases clipped from V and 0 bases from J, the junction kept 12 bases outside the gene matches. In DNA, the CDR3 is TGTGCCAGCAGAGCCGGGACTAGCGGGCACAGCTCCTACGAGCAGTACTTC. Encoded protein: CASRAGTSGHSSYEQYF.

This clone was seen once. The chain is built from TRBV19 and TRBJ2-3; 12 positions match TRBD2. CDR1 is LNHDA, CDR2 SQIVND, per germline (reference sequence). This CDR3 contains 17 residues. J was trimmed by 2 bases and V by 5 bases; bases with no gene match: 8. CDR3 nucleotide sequence: TGTGCCAGTAGTTTTCTAGCGGGAGGGCCCCCCACAGATACGCAGTATTTT. This gives the protein CASSFLAGGPPTDTQYF.

V gene TRBV7-3 combines with J gene TRBJ1-1; D might be TRBD1 (5 bases). This CDR3 is built from 15 residues. Germline V lookup: CDR1 SGHTA, CDR2 FQGTGA. Trimming took 5 bases from V and 5 from J, leaving 18 bases between them. CDR3 sequence (DNA): TGTGCCAGCAGCCCTGATCAGGGAGGGCGGACTGAAGCTTTCTTT. Residues: CASSPDQGGRTEAFF.

The CDR3 sequence is CASSPLSYTGELFF. In nucleotides, the CDR3 is TGTGCCAGCAGCCCGCTAAGTTATACCGGGGAGCTGTTTTTT. The chain couples TRBV3-1 (or the pseudogene TRBV3-2) to TRBJ2-2; D is unresolved. CDR1 is LGHDT, CDR2 YNNKEL, per germline (reference sequence). The CDR3 is made up of 14 amino acids. The V gene lost 4 bases and the J gene lost 5 bases, with 11 bases spanning the gap.

The count of this clone is one. The gene calls are TRBV5-1 and TRBJ2-7; 8 nucleotides match TRBD1. Germline values: CDR1 SGHRS, CDR2 YFSETQ. This CDR3 is built from 16 residues. Germline trimming cut 0 bases from V and 2 bases from J; bases unmatched to any gene: 7. CDR3 region: CASSLAGQGAPYEQYF. The CDR3 region has the DNA TGCGCCAGCAGCTTGGCGGGTCAGGGGGCCCCCTACGAGCAGTACTTC.

The J gene is TRBJ1-1, the V gene TRBV5-1, with 9 bases identical to TRBD1. The germline CDR1 and CDR2 sequences are SGHRS and YFSETQ. J was trimmed by 6 bases and V by 5 bases; bases with no gene match: 14. The CDR3 runs to 16 residues. The CDR3 reads CASSHPSGTGFPEAFF. CDR3 coding DNA: TGCGCCAGCAGTCATCCTTCCGGGACAGGGTTCCCTGAAGCTTTCTTT.

This CDR3 is CASSLRRGNTEAFF. The CDR3 DNA reads TGTGCCAGCAGCCTCCGCAGGGGTAACACTGAAGCTTTCTTT. The rearrangement joins TRBV7-2 to TRBJ1-1; possible D gene TRBD1, 6 bases. The CDR3 length is 14 residues. Looked up from germline, CDR1 is SGHTA and CDR2 is FQGNSA. V lost 5 bases, J lost 2 bases, and 12 bases lay in between.

The V and J genes are TRBV30 and TRBJ1-2; D is unresolved. V lost 1 base and J lost 4, with 10 bases in between. Germline V gene data show CDR1 as GTSNPN and CDR2 as SVGIG (reference sequence). The CDR3 spans 13 residues. This CDR3 reads CAWSASRGYGYTF. As DNA, the CDR3 is TGTGCCTGGAGTGCATCAAGAGGCTATGGCTACACCTTC.

CDR3: CASSSASGGSYNEQFF. CDR3 sequence (DNA): TGTGCCAGCAGCTCCGCTAGCGGGGGGTCCTACAATGAGCAGTTCTTC. This chain connects TRBV28 to TRBJ2-1; 11 positions agree with TRBD2. The V segment lost 6 bases and the J segment 1 base; nucleotides outside the gene matches: 5. The length of the CDR3 is 16 residues. CDR1 and CDR2 (germline): MDHEN, SYDVKM.

This chain joins TRBV15 and TRBJ2-1, with a possible D match to TRBD2 (6 bases). The CDR3 spans 15 residues. Germline V lookup: CDR1 LNHNV, CDR2 YYDKDF (reference sequence). Trimming stripped 2 bases from V and 4 bases from J, with 12 bases between. The CDR3, as DNA: TGTGCCACCAGCAGATCTTCGGGACTGTACAATGAGCAGTTCTTC. This translates into CATSRSSGLYNEQFF.

The V call is TRBV28, the J call TRBJ2-1; the D gene is possibly TRBD1 (5 bases). Germline loops: CDR1 MDHEN, CDR2 SYDVKM. The V gene lost 1 base and the J gene lost 10 bases, with 20 bases spanning the gap. This CDR3 spans 16 amino acids. The DNA for the CDR3 is TGTGCCAGCAGTTTATCCAAAGGGCAGGGTACGAGGGAGCAGTTCTTC. It codes for CASSLSKGQGTREQFF. The entire variable domain, with the rest obtained from reference TRBV28 and TRBJ2-1, is as follows: DVKVTQSSRYLVKRTGEKVFLECVQDMDHENMFWYRQDPGLGLRLIYFSYDVKMKEKGDIPEGYSVSREKKERFSLILESASTNQTSMYLCASSLSKGQGTREQFFGPGTRLTVL.

V is TRBV30 and J is TRBJ1-2, with TRBD1 matching 7 bases. Looked up from germline, CDR1 is GTSNPN and CDR2 is SVGIG (reference sequence). The CDR3 consists of 13 residues. V lost 7 bases and J lost 6; bases outside the gene matches: 11. The CDR3 here is CALLRGRRHGYTF. CDR3 coding DNA: TGTGCCTTATTGAGGGGGCGCCGTCATGGCTACACCTTC.

The CDR3: CASTPPGLQTGELFF. DNA for the CDR3: TGTGCCAGCACTCCCCCAGGGCTCCAAACCGGGGAGCTGTTTTTT. This chain connects TRBV25-1 to TRBJ2-2, with a possible D match to TRBD1 (5 bases). V lost 7 bases to trimming and J lost 5 bases, with 17 bases between them. Germline V gene data show CDR1 as MGHDK and CDR2 as SYGVNS. This CDR3 region has 15 residues.

The chain has TRBV9 and TRBJ1-6; D perhaps matches TRBD1 (6 bases). This CDR3 is built from 16 residues. Trimming removed 3 bases at V and 10 bases at J, with 20 bases between. CDR1 is SGDLS and CDR2 is YYNGEE in the germline V gene. CDR3 coding DNA: TGTGCCAGCAGCGATATGTTCGGGACACCTTCCTCACCCCTCCACTTT. Its translation is CASSDMFGTPSSPLHF. The full variable domain, with the rest looked up from reference TRBV9 and TRBJ1-6, is DSGVTQTPKHLITATGQRVTLRCSPRSGDLSVYWYQQSLDQGLQFLIQYYNGEERAKGNILERFSAQQFPDLHSELNLSSLELGDSALYFCASSDMFGTPSSPLHFGNGTRLTVT.

The chain links TRBV7-9 to TRBJ2-7, with D possibly matching TRBD1 (6 bases). Looked up from germline, CDR1 is SEHNR and CDR2 is FQNEAQ (reference sequence). V lost 7 bases and J lost 6, with 22 bases in between. The CDR3 length is 15 residues. In nucleotides, the CDR3 is TGTGCCAGCACTTATTATACAGGGCCAGGTAGCGAGCAGTACTTC. It is translated as CASTYYTGPGSEQYF. The full variable domain, in which reference TRBV7-9 and TRBJ2-7 provide the parts outside the CDR3, is DTGVSQNPRHKITKRGQNVTFRCDPISEHNRLYWYRQTLGQGPEFLTYFQNEAQLEKSRLLSDRFSAERPKGSFSTLEIQRTEQGDSAMYLCASTYYTGPGSEQYFGPGTRLTVT.

V and J are TRBV3-1 (or the pseudogene TRBV3-2) and TRBJ2-1; 7 nucleotides match TRBD2. This CDR3 is 15 amino acids long. Per germline, CDR1 LGHDT and CDR2 YNNKEL (reference sequence). The junction had 5 bases not matched to a gene; V was cut back by 0 bases and J by 6 bases. The CDR3: CASSQDGGRINEQFF. The CDR3 nucleotides are TGTGCCAGCAGCCAAGATGGCGGGAGAATCAATGAGCAGTTCTTC.

The chain joins TRBV13 to TRBJ2-7; 7 bases are a match to TRBD2. The CDR3 contains 15 residues. The V gene's germline CDR1 is PRHDT and CDR2 FYEKMQ (reference sequence). Trimming at V came to 0 bases and at J to 1 base, leaving 3 bases not matched to a gene. The CDR3, as DNA: TGTGCCAGCAGCTTAGGTGGGAGGGCGTCCTACGAGCAGTACTTC. Its translation is CASSLGGRASYEQYF.

The chain carries TRBV5-4 and TRBJ2-2; TRBD2 aligns across 12 bases. CDR3 length: 16 amino acids. Trimming took 3 bases from V and 1 from J; bases not matched to a gene: 1. The germline V gene encodes CDR1 SGHNT and CDR2 YYREEE (reference sequence). The CDR3 nucleotides read TGTGCCAGCAGCTGGGGACTAGCGGGGAACACCGGGGAGCTGTTTTTT. It encodes CASSWGLAGNTGELFF.

The gene calls are TRBV28 and TRBJ2-7; TRBD1 matches at 8 bases. V lost 5 bases and J lost 3; bases outside the gene matches: 6. There are 14 residues in the CDR3. Per the germline V gene, CDR1 is MDHEN and CDR2 is SYDVKM. CDR3 region: CASSPRTGIYEQYF. In DNA form, the CDR3 reads TGTGCCAGCAGTCCCCGGACAGGGATCTACGAGCAGTACTTC.

The J gene is TRBJ2-2, the V gene TRBV6-6, with D tentatively TRBD1 (6 bases). CDR3 size: 16 residues. Germline CDR1 reads MNHNY; CDR2 reads SVGAGI (reference sequence). V was cut by 4 bases and J by 1 base, with 13 bases left in between. This CDR3 reads CASSSTGALNTGELFF. In nucleotides, the CDR3 is TGTGCCAGCAGTTCGACAGGCGCCCTGAACACCGGGGAGCTGTTTTTT.

The CDR3 loop is CASRSPGSHQETQYF. For the CDR3, the DNA is TGTGCCAGCAGATCCCCCGGGAGCCACCAAGAGACCCAGTACTTC. This chain uses TRBV5-6 with TRBJ2-5; D is perhaps TRBD2 (6 bases). The CDR3 runs to 15 residues. Trimming took 5 bases from V and 0 from J, leaving 14 bases between them. Germline assignment: CDR1 SGHDT and CDR2 YYEEEE.

The V and J genes are TRBV7-9 and TRBJ2-5; D is ambiguous. Germline V gene lookup returns CDR1 SEHNR and CDR2 FQNEAQ (reference sequence). CDR3 length: 16 amino acids. With 6 bases removed from V and 2 bases from J, the gap between germline ends came to 19 bases. The CDR3 sequence: CASRSVVAGAQETQYF. The CDR3 DNA follows: TGTGCCAGCAGATCGGTGGTGGCAGGCGCTCAAGAGACCCAGTACTTC.

This clone appeared a single time. J is TRBJ2-1 and V is TRBV23-1, with 9 bases identical to TRBD2. Being an ORF, TRBV23-1 has a function that is uncertain. The CDR3 sequence is 16 residues long. Germline trimming cut 8 bases from V and 4 bases from J; bases unmatched to any gene: 12. The CDR3 DNA follows: TGCGCCAGCGGAGATAACGGACTAGCGAGGTACAATGAGCAGTTCTTC. Translating gives CASGDNGLARYNEQFF.

The genes are TRBV5-1 and TRBJ2-5, with D possibly matching TRBD2 (6 bases). Germline V gene data show CDR1 as SGHRS and CDR2 as YFSETQ. V was trimmed by 4 bases and J by 4 bases, leaving 20 bases between them. This CDR3 has 16 residues. The CDR3 DNA reads TGCGCCAGCAGCCCCGAGACTAGGGGCAAGGGAGAGACCCAGTACTTC. Translated, it gives CASSPETRGKGETQYF.

V gene TRBV7-8 combines with J gene TRBJ2-4, with TRBD2 matching 12 bases. Per germline, CDR1 SGHVS and CDR2 FQNEAQ. This CDR3 has 17 residues. V lost 4 bases to trimming and J lost 2 bases; unmatched junction nucleotides: 6. Here the CDR3 reads CASSSRLAGATKNIQYF. Written as DNA, the CDR3 is TGTGCCAGCAGCTCCAGACTAGCGGGAGCGACCAAAAACATTCAGTACTTC.

DNA of the CDR3: TGCAGCGTGCCGGGCAGGGTGTATGACGGGCCGAATGAGCAGTTCTTC. Residues: CSVPGRVYDGPNEQFF. J is TRBJ2-1 and V is TRBV29-1; tentative D call: TRBD1 (5 bases). The CDR3 spans 16 residues. With 6 bases removed from V and 7 bases from J, the gap between germline ends came to 25 bases. CDR1 is SQVTM and CDR2 is ANQGSEA in the germline V gene.

The chain couples TRBV10-2 to TRBJ2-7; 12 bases line up with TRBD2. The CDR3 extends over 14 amino acids. The V gene end was trimmed by 7 bases and the J gene end by 5 bases; junction bases not matched to a gene: 6. Germline lookup yields CDR1 WSHSY and CDR2 SAAADI. In DNA, the CDR3 is TGCGCCAGCACCCAGACTAGCGGGAGCGACGAGCAGTACTTC. Translated, it gives CASTQTSGSDEQYF.